This TCR beta chain stems from a study of blood T cell repertoires in COVID-19. Study details: The United States, Italy and Spain supplied acute and convalescent COVID-19 samples. The analysed material was cDNA or gDNA that came from T cells, B-cell-depleted T cells, or PBMCs.

Original processing notes: The authors estimated nucleated cell counts from reference gene primer amplification. Profiled with immunoSEQ multiplex PCR; TCRdb holds only in-frame clones, not every one. V, J and clone size were drawn from that table, and D and trimming were deduced from the DNA. The sample shows 200,000 to 250,000 clones, 65% to 90% of them seen only once. V trimming: 8 bases; J trimming: 7 bases; junction bases outside the gene matches: 4. This CDR3 region has 13 residues. Germline V lookup: CDR1 LNHDA, CDR2 SQIVND (reference sequence). This TCR came from a woman aged 70-85 years with COVID-19, enrolled during active disease. Sequencing was done on a sample of peripheral blood. The chain joins TRBV19 to TRBJ2-2, with 10 bases matching TRBD2. Written as DNA, the CDR3 is TGTGCCAGTGAAGCGGGGGGGCACGGGGAGCTGTTTTTT. It yields the protein CASEAGGHGELFF.